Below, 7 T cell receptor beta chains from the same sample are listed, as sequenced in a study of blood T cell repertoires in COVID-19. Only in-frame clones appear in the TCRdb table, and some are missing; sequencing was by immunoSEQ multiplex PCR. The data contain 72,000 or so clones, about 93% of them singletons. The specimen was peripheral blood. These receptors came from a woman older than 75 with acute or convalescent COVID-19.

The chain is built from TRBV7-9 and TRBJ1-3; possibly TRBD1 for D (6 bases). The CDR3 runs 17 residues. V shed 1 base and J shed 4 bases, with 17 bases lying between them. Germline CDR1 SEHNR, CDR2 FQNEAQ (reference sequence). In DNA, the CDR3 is TGTGCCAGCAGCTTAGTAGAGGGACGGGGGGCCGGAAACACCATATATTTT. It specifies CASSLVEGRGAGNTIYF.

Written as DNA, the CDR3 is TGCGCCAGCTTCGAAGGGCAGGGTTTAGATACGCAGTATTTT. As protein: CASFEGQGLDTQYF. The chain links TRBV5-1 to TRBJ2-3; perhaps TRBD1 as D (5 bases). This CDR3 contains 14 residues. CDR1 is SGHRS, CDR2 YFSETQ, per germline. V was trimmed by 7 bases and J by 5 bases, leaving 17 bases between them. Based on the CDR3 plus reference TRBV5-1 and TRBJ2-3, the full variable domain is KAGVTQTPRYLIKTRGQQVTLSCSPISGHRSVSWYQQTPGQGLQFLFEYFSETQRNKGNFPGRFSGRQFSNSRSEMNVSTLELGDSALYLCASFEGQGLDTQYFGPGTRLTVL.

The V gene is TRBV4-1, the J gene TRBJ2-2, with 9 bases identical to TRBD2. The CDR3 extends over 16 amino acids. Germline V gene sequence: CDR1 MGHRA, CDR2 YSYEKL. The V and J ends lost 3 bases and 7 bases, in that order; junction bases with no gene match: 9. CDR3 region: CASSQPSGGRSGELFF. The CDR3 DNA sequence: TGCGCCAGCAGCCAGCCCAGCGGGGGGCGAAGCGGGGAGCTGTTTTTT.

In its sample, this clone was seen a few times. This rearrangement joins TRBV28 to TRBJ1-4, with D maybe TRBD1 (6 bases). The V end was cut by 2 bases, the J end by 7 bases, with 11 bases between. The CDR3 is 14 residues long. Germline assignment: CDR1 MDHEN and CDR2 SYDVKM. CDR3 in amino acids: CASSLMGAGEKLFF. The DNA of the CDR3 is TGTGCCAGCAGTTTAATGGGGGCGGGTGAAAAACTGTTTTTT.

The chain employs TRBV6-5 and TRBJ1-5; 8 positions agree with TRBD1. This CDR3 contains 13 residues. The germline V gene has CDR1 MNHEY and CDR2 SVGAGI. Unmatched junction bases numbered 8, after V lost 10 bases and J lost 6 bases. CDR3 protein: CATWTGWPQPQHF. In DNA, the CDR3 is TGTGCCACCTGGACAGGGTGGCCTCAGCCCCAGCATTTT.

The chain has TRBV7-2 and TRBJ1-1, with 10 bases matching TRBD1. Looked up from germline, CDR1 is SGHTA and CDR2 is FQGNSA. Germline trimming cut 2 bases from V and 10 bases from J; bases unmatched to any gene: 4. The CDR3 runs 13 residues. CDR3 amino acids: CASSLNRDRGAFF. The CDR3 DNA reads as TGTGCCAGCAGCTTAAATCGGGACAGGGGAGCTTTCTTT.

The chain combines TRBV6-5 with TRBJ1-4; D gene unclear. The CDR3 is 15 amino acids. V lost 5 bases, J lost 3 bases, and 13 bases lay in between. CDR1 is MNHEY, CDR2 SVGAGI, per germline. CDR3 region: CASSLRLGPNEKLFF. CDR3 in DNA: TGTGCCAGCAGTCTAAGGCTAGGTCCTAATGAAAAACTGTTTTTT.